These 10 T cell receptor beta chains originate from one sample sequenced in a study of blood T cell repertoires in COVID-19. This table comes from immunoSEQ multiplex PCR, and its TCRdb copy is limited to in-frame clones, with some not included. The profile shows about 200,000 clones, roughly four fifths of them singletons. Input material: PBMCs or T cells enriched from blood (not recorded which). The receptor source for this set is a man aged 35 to 55 who had recovered from COVID-19.

The chain combines TRBV7-6 with TRBJ1-1, with D possibly matching TRBD1 (6 bases). CDR1 is SGHVS, CDR2 FNYEAQ, per germline. The CDR3 extends over 14 amino acids. The ends were cut back, 5 bases at V and 0 bases at J, with 10 bases in the middle. This CDR3 reads CASSPQGLNTEAFF. CDR3 coding DNA: TGTGCCAGCAGCCCCCAGGGGCTGAACACTGAAGCTTTCTTT.

This sequence joins TRBV3-1 (or the pseudogene TRBV3-2) and TRBJ2-4; 9 bases map to TRBD2. There are 16 residues in the CDR3. Trimming removed 5 bases from V and 4 bases from J; junction bases left unmatched: 9. Germline loops: CDR1 LGHDT, CDR2 YNNKEL (reference sequence). The CDR3 loop is CASSIRGGAVKNIQYF. Here the CDR3 DNA reads TGTGCCAGCAGCATACGCGGGGGGGCCGTAAAAAACATTCAGTACTTC.

The chain has TRBV7-8 and TRBJ1-2, with 8 bases aligning to TRBD1. Germline lookup yields CDR1 SGHVS and CDR2 FQNEAQ. The CDR3 contains 13 residues. Trimming cost V 10 bases and J 5 bases; bases outside gene matches: 9. The CDR3 nucleotides read TGTGCCACGACGACAGGGGATTGGTATGGCTACACCTTC. Protein product: CATTTGDWYGYTF.

V and J are TRBV5-5 and TRBJ2-7; 7 bases fit TRBD2. Germline lookup yields CDR1 SGHKS and CDR2 YYEKEE (reference sequence). V shed 6 bases and J 3 bases; nucleotides not matched to a gene: 9. The CDR3 has 14 residues. The CDR3 sequence: CASTVATGGYEQYF. As DNA, the CDR3 is TGTGCCAGCACCGTAGCGACGGGAGGCTACGAGCAGTACTTC.

The chain is built from TRBV19 and TRBJ2-4, with 14 bases matching TRBD2. The CDR3 is 12 residues long. Germline V CDR1 and CDR2: LNHDA, SQIVND (reference sequence). J gave up 15 bases and V 10 bases, and 8 bases lay outside the gene matches. The CDR3: CATSTSGGDRYF. The CDR3 DNA is TGTGCCACCTCGACTAGCGGGGGGGATAGGTACTTC.

This clone was found a few times. J is TRBJ1-1 and V is TRBV28; D is possibly TRBD1 (6 bases). V was pared by 5 bases and J by 7 bases, with 17 bases between. CDR1 is MDHEN and CDR2 is SYDVKM in the germline V gene. The CDR3 runs to 14 residues. The CDR3 loop reads CASSQLTGFGEAFF. The CDR3 DNA reads TGTGCCAGCAGTCAATTAACAGGGTTCGGTGAAGCTTTCTTT.

This CDR3 is CASGPGTSGDTQYF. The CDR3 region has the DNA TGCGCCAGCGGACCCGGGACTAGCGGAGATACGCAGTATTTT. This chain joins TRBV5-1 and TRBJ2-3; 11 nucleotides match TRBD2. With 7 bases clipped from V and 5 bases from J, the junction kept 6 bases outside the gene matches. Germline CDR1 and CDR2: SGHRS and YFSETQ. This CDR3 contains 14 residues.

V and J are TRBV2 and TRBJ2-5; D gene unclear. Germline V gene sequence: CDR1 SNHLY, CDR2 FYNNEI. The CDR3 covers 12 residues. Trimming left V 4 bases short and J 2 bases short, with 5 bases between. The chain's CDR3 is CASSGQQETQYF. CDR3 bases: TGTGCCAGCAGTGGGCAGCAAGAGACCCAGTACTTC.

The chain has TRBV3-1 (or the pseudogene TRBV3-2) and TRBJ1-1; tentative D call: TRBD1 (6 bases). The CDR3 covers 13 residues. Germline V gene data show CDR1 as LGHDT and CDR2 as YNNKEL (reference sequence). V was shortened by 8 bases and J by 7 bases, with 17 bases between the two germline ends. CDR3 bases: TGTGCCAGCCGCGGGCAGGGAGGGGGTGAAGCTTTCTTT. It specifies CASRGQGGGEAFF.

This clone occurred a few times. CDR3 amino acids: CASSGLAGGEQFF. DNA for the CDR3: TGTGCCAGCAGTGGACTAGCGGGGGGGGAGCAGTTCTTC. V gene TRBV2 combines with J gene TRBJ2-1; 14 positions match TRBD2. This CDR3 has 13 residues. Germline V gene lookup returns CDR1 SNHLY and CDR2 FYNNEI. The junction had 0 bases not matched to a gene; V was cut back by 4 bases and J by 10 bases.